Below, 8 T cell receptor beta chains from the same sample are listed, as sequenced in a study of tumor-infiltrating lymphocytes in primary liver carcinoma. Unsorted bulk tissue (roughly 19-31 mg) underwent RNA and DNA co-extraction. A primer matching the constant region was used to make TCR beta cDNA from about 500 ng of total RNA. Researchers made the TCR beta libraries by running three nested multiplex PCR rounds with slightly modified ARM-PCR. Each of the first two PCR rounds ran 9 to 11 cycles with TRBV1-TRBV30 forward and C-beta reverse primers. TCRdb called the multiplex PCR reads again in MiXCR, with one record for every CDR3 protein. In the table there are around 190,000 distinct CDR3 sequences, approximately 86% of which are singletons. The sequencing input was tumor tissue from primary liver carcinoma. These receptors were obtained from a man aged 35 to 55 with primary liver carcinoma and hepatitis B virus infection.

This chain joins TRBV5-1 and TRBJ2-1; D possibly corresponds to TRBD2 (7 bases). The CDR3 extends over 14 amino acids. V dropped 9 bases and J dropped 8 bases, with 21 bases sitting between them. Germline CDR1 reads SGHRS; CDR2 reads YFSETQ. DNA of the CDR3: TGCGCCAATAGCTTGGAGGGGGGGAGAGATGAGCAGTTCTTC. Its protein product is CANSLEGGRDEQFF.

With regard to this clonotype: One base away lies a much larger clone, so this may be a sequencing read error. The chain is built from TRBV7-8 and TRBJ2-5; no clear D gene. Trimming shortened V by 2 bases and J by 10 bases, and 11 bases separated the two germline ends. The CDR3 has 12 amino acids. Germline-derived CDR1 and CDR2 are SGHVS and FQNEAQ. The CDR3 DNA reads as TGTGCCAGCAGCTTACCGACGCAGATCCAGTACTTC. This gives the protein CASSLPTQIQYF.

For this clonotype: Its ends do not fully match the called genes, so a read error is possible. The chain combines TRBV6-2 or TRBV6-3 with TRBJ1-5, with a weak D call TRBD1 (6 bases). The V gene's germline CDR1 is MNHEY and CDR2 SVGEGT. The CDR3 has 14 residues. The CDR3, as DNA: TGTGCCAGCAGCCTCGACAGGAGCAATCAGTCCCAGCATTTT. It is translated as CASSLDRSNQSQHF.

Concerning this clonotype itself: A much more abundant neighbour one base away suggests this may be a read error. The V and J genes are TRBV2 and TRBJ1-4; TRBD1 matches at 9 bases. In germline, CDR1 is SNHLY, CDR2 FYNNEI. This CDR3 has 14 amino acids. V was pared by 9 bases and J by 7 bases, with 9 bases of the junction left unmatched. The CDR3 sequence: CARRDRVGSEKLFF. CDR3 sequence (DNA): TGTGCCAGGAGGGACAGGGTCGGAAGTGAAAAACTGTTTTTT.

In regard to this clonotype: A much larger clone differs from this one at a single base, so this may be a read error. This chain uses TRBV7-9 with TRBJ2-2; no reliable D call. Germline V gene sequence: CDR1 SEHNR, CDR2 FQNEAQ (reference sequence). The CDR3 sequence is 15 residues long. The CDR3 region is CASSRWFANTVELFF. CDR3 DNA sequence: TGTGCCAGCAGCCGGTGGTTTGCAAACACCGTGGAGCTGTTTTTT.

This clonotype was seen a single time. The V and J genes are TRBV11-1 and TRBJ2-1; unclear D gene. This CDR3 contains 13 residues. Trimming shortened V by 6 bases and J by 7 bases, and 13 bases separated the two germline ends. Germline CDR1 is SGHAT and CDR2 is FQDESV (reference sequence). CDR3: CASSPGGSNEQFF. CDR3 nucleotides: TGTGCCAGCAGTCCTGGTGGTTCAAATGAGCAGTTCTTC.

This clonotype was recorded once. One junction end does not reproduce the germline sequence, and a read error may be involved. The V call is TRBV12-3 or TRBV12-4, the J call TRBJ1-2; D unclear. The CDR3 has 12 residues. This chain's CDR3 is CASCLEGRGYTF. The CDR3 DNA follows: TGTGCCAGCTGTTTAGAGGGTCGAGGCTACACCTTC.

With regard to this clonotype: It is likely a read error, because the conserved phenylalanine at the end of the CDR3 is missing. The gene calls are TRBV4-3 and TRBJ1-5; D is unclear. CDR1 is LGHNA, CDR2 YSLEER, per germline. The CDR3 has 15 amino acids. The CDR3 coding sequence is TGTGCCAGCAGTCAAGATGCCAGAACCAATCAGCCCCAGCATTCT. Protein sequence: CASSQDARTNQPQHS.